Listed below are T cell receptor beta chains from one sample, sequenced in a study of response to subunit inactivated influenza vaccine. From the RT-PCR reads, TCRdb called clonotypes with MiXCR, one entry per CDR3 protein. The sample shows roughly 780,000 distinct CDR3 sequences, approximately 18% of them seen only once. Here the sequenced sample was PBMCs from blood, taken 4 to 6 days after vaccination. These receptors were taken from a man aged 45-65 years who received an inactivated influenza vaccine. The CDR3 runs from the conserved cysteine through the conserved F or W. The D gene is left open where the match is weak. Clone size is not always given. Where it is, it says once, few, many or a class for expanded clones.

>TRBV15|TRBD2|TRBJ2-2|NA|19
TGTGCCACCAGCAGAGGAGGGACTAGCGGGGGGTTGAACACCGGGGAGCTGTTTTTT
CATSRGGTSGGLNTGELFF
>TRBV11-2|TRBD1|TRBJ1-1|NA|15
TGTGCCAGCAGCGCCAGGGGGATTGATCGGACTGAAGCTTTCTTT
CASSARGIDRTEAFF
>TRBV20-1|NA|TRBJ1-4|many|11
TGCAGTGCCGGCCTTAATGAAAAACTGTTTTTT
CSAGLNEKLFF
>TRBV6-5|TRBD2|TRBJ2-1|NA|18
TGTGCCAGCAGTTACGACCCGCTTATAGCGGGGGGTTACAATGAGCAGTTCTTC
CASSYDPLIAGGYNEQFF
>TRBV12-3/TRBV12-4|NA|TRBJ1-5|NA|13
TGTGCCAGCAGTGACAGTTCGTGGCAGCCCCAGCATTTT
CASSDSSWQPQHF
>TRBV3-1|NA|TRBJ1-6|few|14
TGTGCCAGCAGCCCGGGACTCCCTGGATCACCCCTCCACTTT
CASSPGLPGSPLHF
>TRBV27|TRBD2|TRBJ2-1|few|16
TGTGCCAGCAGTTCATTAGCGGGAGCCTTTAAAAATGAGCAGTTCTTC
CASSSLAGAFKNEQFF
>TRBV2|NA|TRBJ2-1|NA|14
TGTGCCAGCGGAGGGACCTTTCCCTACAATGAGCAGTTCTTC
CASGGTFPYNEQFF
>TRBV11-2|NA|TRBJ2-3|NA|15
TGTGCCAGCCGTAGGATGAGGGTACTCACAGATACGCAGTATTTT
CASRRMRVLTDTQYF
>TRBV12-3/TRBV12-4|NA|TRBJ1-2|many|12
TGTGCCAGCACAACTTCTCTCTATGGCTACACCTTC
CASTTSLYGYTF
>TRBV12-3/TRBV12-4|NA|TRBJ1-1|NA|13
TGTGCCAGCAGTTTCCCATCACGACCTGAAGCTTTCTTT
CASSFPSRPEAFF
>TRBV12-3/TRBV12-4|NA|TRBJ2-3|few|13
TGTGCCAGCAGTTCCCGAGGGGAAGATACGCAGTATTTT
CASSSRGEDTQYF
>TRBV4-1|NA|TRBJ1-2|NA|16
TGCGCCAGCAGCCAAGTTCCATCGACAGATAGCTATGGCTACACCTTC
CASSQVPSTDSYGYTF
>TRBV9|TRBD1|TRBJ2-2|few|15
TGTGCCAGCAGCGTCGGGACAGGGGGTTTCGGGGAGCTGTTTTTT
CASSVGTGGFGELFF
>TRBV20-1|NA|TRBJ2-2|few|15
TGCAGTGCTAGCTCAGGGGTCTTTAACACCGGGGAGCTGTTTTTT
CSASSGVFNTGELFF
>TRBV7-2|TRBD1|TRBJ2-7|NA|15
TGTGCCAGCAGCTCCGCCGGGACAGGGATCTACGAGCAGTACTTC
CASSSAGTGIYEQYF
>TRBV5-1|NA|TRBJ1-1|NA|13
TGCGCCAGCAGCCCTTTGTCGTACACTGAAGCTTTCTTT
CASSPLSYTEAFF
>TRBV12-3/TRBV12-4|NA|TRBJ2-5|NA|15
TGTGCCAGCACCCCCGTGGTTGGCGGTGGAGAGACCCAGTACTTC
CASTPVVGGGETQYF
>TRBV3-1|NA|TRBJ1-2|few|13
TGTGCCAGCAGCCCTACGGGGGGCGGTGGCTACACCTTC
CASSPTGGGGYTF
>TRBV5-8|TRBD2|TRBJ2-3|NA|14
TGTGCCAGCTCCCGAGCGGGGGGGATAGATACGCAGTATTTT
CASSRAGGIDTQYF
>TRBV11-2|NA|TRBJ2-7|NA|13
TGTGCCAGCAGCGGAGGACGGAGGTACGAGCAGTACTTC
CASSGGRRYEQYF
>TRBV20-1|TRBD2|TRBJ2-1|few|15
TGCAGTGCTAGAGTTGGTAGCGGGAGTGGGAATGAGCAGTTCTTC
CSARVGSGSGNEQFF
>TRBV4-3|NA|TRBJ2-1|few|14
TGCGCCAGCAGCCAGTACTTAGGAGGAGGTGAGCAGTTCTTC
CASSQYLGGGEQFF
>TRBV20-1|NA|TRBJ2-7|NA|12
TGCAGTGCTAGTGGAAGGGGAAGCGAGCAGTACTTC
CSASGRGSEQYF
>TRBV4-3|TRBD2|TRBJ2-2|few|17
TGCGCCAGCAGCCAAGATGTACTAGCGGGGAACACCGGGGAGCTGTTTTTT
CASSQDVLAGNTGELFF
>TRBV5-6|NA|TRBJ2-1|NA|16
TGTGCCAGCAGCTTGGGGGGGTGGAGCTCCTACAATGAGCAGTTCTTC
CASSLGGWSSYNEQFF
>TRBV29-1|NA|TRBJ2-6|few|12
TGCAGCGTTCGGTCTCAGGGACTCGTCCTGACTTTC
CSVRSQGLVLTF
>TRBV12-3/TRBV12-4|NA|TRBJ1-2|many|11
TGTGCCAGCAGTAAGGGCTATGGCTACACCTTC
CASSKGYGYTF
>TRBV27|NA|TRBJ2-7|few|14
TGTGCCAGCAGTTTATCAAACGGGGCCTACGAGCAGTACTTC
CASSLSNGAYEQYF
>TRBV20-1|NA|TRBJ2-5|NA|14
TGCAGTGCGAGGACAGTGACTTTCGAGTTGACCCAGTACTTC
CSARTVTFELTQYF
>TRBV20-1|TRBD2|TRBJ2-3|many|12
TGCAGTGCTAGAGAGACTAGCCAGGCGCAGTATTTT
CSARETSQAQYF
>TRBV7-9|NA|TRBJ2-2|NA|15
TGTGCCAGCAGCTGGGCCGGGGCGAACACCGGGGAGCTGTTTTTT
CASSWAGANTGELFF
>TRBV7-9|TRBD2|TRBJ2-7|NA|17
TGTGCCAGCAGCTTACGTTCTACTAGCGGGAGCTCCTACGAGCAGTACTTC
CASSLRSTSGSSYEQYF
>TRBV14|TRBD2|TRBJ2-3|NA|16
TGTGCCAGCAGCCAAATCCTTAGCGGGAGCACAGATACGCAGTATTTT
CASSQILSGSTDTQYF
>TRBV27|TRBD1|TRBJ1-2|once|15
TGTGCCAGCACCAATACCGGGGACAGTCTTTATGGCTACACCTTC
CASTNTGDSLYGYTF